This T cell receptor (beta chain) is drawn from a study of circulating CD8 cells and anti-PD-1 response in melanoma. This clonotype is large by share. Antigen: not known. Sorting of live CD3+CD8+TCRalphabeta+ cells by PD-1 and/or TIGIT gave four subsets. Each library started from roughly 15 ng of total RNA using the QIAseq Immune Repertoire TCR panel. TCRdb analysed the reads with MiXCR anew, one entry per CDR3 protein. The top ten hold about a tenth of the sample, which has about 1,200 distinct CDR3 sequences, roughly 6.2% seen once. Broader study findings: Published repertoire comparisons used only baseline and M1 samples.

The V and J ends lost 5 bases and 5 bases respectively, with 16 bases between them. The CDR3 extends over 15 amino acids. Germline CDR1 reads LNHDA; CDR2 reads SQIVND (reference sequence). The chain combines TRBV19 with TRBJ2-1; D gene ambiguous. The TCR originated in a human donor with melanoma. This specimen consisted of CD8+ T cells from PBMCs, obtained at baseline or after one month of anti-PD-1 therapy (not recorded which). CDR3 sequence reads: CASSRVPGFNNEQFF. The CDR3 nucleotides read TGTGCCAGTAGTCGGGTGCCCGGATTTAACAATGAGCAGTTCTTC.